This T cell receptor beta chain was sequenced during a study of prognosis after radiotherapy for stage I lung cancer. Turning to the study itself: The study included under 15 patients with newly diagnosed primary stage I lung tumors and 4 to 6 with oligometastatic NSCLC after surgical resection of the primary tumor. The roughly 14 male and 6 or 7 female patients were aged about 50 to 84, median roughly 79 years.

A volume of 5 to 6 milliliters of peripheral blood was collected by draw at each of two time points. On this clonotype itself: What it binds is unknown.

The study, taken as a whole, reports: Patients who developed distant metastases had lower Shannon entropy after stereotactic body radiation therapy.

Multiplex PCR in two rounds served to amplify TCR beta CDR3 from genomic DNA. Gene-specific primers for each TRBV and TRBJ gene drove first-round PCR. MiXCR, applied by TCRdb to the multiplex PCR reads, yields one record per CDR3 protein. The repertoire consists of about 14,000 distinct CDR3 sequences, with approximately 60% occurring once and the leading ten covering about 26%. The germline V gene has CDR1 MGHDK and CDR2 SYGVNS. J gave up 5 bases and V 10 bases, and 9 bases lay outside the gene matches. This CDR3 region has 15 residues. The material was PBMCs, obtained before or after stereotactic body radiation therapy (not recorded which). This chain connects TRBV25-1 to TRBJ2-2, with 11 bases aligning to TRBD2. The source is a donor aged 50 or older with non-small cell lung cancer. In DNA form, the CDR3 reads TGTGCCATCAGACTAGCGGGATTTGAAACCGGGGAGCTGTTTTTT. It translates to CAIRLAGFETGELFF.